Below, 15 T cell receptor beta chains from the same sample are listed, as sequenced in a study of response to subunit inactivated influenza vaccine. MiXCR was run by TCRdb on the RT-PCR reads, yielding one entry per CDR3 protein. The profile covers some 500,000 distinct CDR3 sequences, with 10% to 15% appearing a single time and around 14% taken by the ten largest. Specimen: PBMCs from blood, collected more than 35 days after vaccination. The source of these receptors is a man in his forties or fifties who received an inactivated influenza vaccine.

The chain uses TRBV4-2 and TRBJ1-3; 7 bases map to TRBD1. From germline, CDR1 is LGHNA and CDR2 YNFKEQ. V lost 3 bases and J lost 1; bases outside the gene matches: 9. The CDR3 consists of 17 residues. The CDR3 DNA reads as TGTGCCAGCAGCCATCCGGACAGGCCATTATCTGGAAACACCATATATTTT. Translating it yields CASSHPDRPLSGNTIYF.

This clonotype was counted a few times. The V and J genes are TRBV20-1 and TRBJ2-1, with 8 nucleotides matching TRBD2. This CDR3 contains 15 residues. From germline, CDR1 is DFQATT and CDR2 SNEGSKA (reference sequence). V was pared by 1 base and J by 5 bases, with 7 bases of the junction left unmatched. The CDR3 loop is CSARAPGLVHNEQFF. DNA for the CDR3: TGCAGTGCTAGAGCCCCGGGACTAGTCCACAATGAGCAGTTCTTC.

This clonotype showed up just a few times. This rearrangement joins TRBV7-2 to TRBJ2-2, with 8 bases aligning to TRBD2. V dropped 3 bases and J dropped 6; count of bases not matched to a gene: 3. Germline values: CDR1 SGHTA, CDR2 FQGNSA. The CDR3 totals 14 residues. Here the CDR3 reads CASSFGSGAGELFF. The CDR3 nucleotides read TGTGCCAGCAGCTTCGGTAGCGGGGCCGGGGAGCTGTTTTTT. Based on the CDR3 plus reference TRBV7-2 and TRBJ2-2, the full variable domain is GAGVSQSPSNKVTEKGKDVELRCDPISGHTALYWYRQSLGQGLEFLIYFQGNSAPDKSGLPSDRFSAERTGGSVSTLTIQRTQQEDSAVYLCASSFGSGAGELFFGEGSRLTVL.

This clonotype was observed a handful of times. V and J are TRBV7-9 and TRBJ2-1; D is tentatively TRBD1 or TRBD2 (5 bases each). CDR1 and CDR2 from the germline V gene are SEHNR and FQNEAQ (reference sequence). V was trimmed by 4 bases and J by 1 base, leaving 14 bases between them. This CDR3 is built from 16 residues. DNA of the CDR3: TGTGCCAGCAGCTCCTGGGACCGCGCATCCTACAATGAGCAGTTCTTC. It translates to CASSSWDRASYNEQFF. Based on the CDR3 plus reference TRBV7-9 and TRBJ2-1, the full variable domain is DTGVSQNPRHKITKRGQNVTFRCDPISEHNRLYWYRQTLGQGPEFLTYFQNEAQLEKSRLLSDRFSAERPKGSFSTLEIQRTEQGDSAMYLCASSSWDRASYNEQFFGPGTRLTVL.

The CDR3 sequence: CALCRRPADRMNTEAFF. The CDR3 DNA follows: TGTGCCCTCTGCCGTCGCCCGGCAGATAGAATGAACACTGAAGCTTTCTTT. This chain links TRBV2 with TRBJ1-1; the D is unclear. The V gene lost 11 bases and the J gene lost 0 bases, with 25 bases spanning the gap. Germline V gene data show CDR1 as SNHLY and CDR2 as FYNNEI. The length of the CDR3 is 17 residues.

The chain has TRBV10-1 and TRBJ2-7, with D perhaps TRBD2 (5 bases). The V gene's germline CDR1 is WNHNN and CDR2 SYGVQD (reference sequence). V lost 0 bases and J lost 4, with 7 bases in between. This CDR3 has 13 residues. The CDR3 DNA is TGCGCCAGCAGTGAGTCGGGGAGATACGAGCAGTACTTC. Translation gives CASSESGRYEQYF.

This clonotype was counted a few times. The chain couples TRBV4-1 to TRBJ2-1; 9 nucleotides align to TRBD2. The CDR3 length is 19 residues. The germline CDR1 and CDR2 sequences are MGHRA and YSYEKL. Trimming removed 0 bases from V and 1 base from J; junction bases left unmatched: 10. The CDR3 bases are TGCGCCAGCAGCCAAGATTCCCTTAGCGGGGGCTTATCCTACAATGAGCAGTTCTTC. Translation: CASSQDSLSGGLSYNEQFF.

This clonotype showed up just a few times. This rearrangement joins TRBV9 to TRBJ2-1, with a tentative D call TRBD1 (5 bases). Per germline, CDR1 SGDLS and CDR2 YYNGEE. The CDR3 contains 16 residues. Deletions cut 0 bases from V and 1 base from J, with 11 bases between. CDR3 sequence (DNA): TGTGCCAGCAGCGTAGGGGGTGGGGCGTCCTACAATGAGCAGTTCTTC. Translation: CASSVGGGASYNEQFF. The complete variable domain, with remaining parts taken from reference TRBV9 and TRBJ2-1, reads DSGVTQTPKHLITATGQRVTLRCSPRSGDLSVYWYQQSLDQGLQFLIQYYNGEERAKGNILERFSAQQFPDLHSELNLSSLELGDSALYFCASSVGGGASYNEQFFGPGTRLTVL.

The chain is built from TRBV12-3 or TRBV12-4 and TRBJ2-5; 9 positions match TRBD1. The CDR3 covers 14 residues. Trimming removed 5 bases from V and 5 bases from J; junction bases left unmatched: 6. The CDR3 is CASSGTGGMETQYF. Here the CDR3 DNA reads TGTGCCAGCAGTGGCACAGGGGGCATGGAGACCCAGTACTTC.

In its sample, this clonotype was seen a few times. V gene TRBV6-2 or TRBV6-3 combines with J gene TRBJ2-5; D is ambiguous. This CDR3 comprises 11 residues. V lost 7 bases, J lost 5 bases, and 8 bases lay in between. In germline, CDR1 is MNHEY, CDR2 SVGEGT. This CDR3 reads CASTHAETQYF. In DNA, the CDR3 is TGTGCCAGCACCCACGCGGAGACCCAGTACTTC.

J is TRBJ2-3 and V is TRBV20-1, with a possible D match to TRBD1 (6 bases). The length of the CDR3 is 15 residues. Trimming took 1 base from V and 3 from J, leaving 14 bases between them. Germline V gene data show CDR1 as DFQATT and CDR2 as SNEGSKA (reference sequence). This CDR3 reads CSARAAGVGTDTQYF. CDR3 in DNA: TGCAGTGCTAGAGCGGCAGGGGTGGGGACAGATACGCAGTATTTT.

CDR3: CASSDTGVINNEQFF. The CDR3 DNA reads TGCGCCAGCAGCGACACAGGGGTGATCAACAATGAGCAGTTCTTC. The chain uses TRBV5-1 and TRBJ2-1; 7 nucleotides align to TRBD1. Germline values: CDR1 SGHRS, CDR2 YFSETQ. The V segment lost 4 bases and the J segment 5 bases; nucleotides outside the gene matches: 9. This CDR3 contains 15 residues.

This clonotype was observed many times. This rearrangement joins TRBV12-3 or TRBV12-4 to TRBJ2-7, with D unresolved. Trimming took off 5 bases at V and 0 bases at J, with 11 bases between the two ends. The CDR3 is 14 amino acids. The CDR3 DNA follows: TGTGCCAGCAGTCTTTCAGGAAACTCCTACGAGCAGTACTTC. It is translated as CASSLSGNSYEQYF.

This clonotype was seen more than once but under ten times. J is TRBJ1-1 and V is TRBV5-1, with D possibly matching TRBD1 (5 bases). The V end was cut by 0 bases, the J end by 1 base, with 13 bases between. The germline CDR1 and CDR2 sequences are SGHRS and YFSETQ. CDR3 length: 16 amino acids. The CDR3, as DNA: TGCGCCAGCAGCTTGGGAGGGGCAGGGCCGAACACTGAAGCTTTCTTT. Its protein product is CASSLGGAGPNTEAFF. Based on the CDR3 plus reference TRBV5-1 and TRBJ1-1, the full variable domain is KAGVTQTPRYLIKTRGQQVTLSCSPISGHRSVSWYQQTPGQGLQFLFEYFSETQRNKGNFPGRFSGRQFSNSRSEMNVSTLELGDSALYLCASSLGGAGPNTEAFFGQGTRLTVV.

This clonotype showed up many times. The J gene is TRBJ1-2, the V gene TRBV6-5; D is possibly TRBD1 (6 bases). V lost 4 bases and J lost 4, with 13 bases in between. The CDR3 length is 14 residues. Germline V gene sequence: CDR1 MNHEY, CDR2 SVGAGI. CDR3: CASSWGTLAYGYTF. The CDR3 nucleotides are TGTGCCAGCAGTTGGGGGACATTAGCCTATGGCTACACCTTC.